This entry features one TCR beta chain sequence. The data derive from a study of blood T cell repertoires in COVID-19. At the level of the study: Both acute and convalescent COVID-19 samples were obtained from the United States, Italy and Spain. T cells, B-cell-depleted T cells, or PBMCs provided the cDNA or gDNA that served as material.

Germline assignment: CDR1 SEHNR and CDR2 FQNEAQ (reference sequence). Trimming removed 6 bases from V and 8 bases from J, with 17 bases in between. The CDR3 sequence is 15 residues long. Authors' processing steps: Reference gene primer amplification gave nucleated cell count estimates. The method was immunoSEQ multiplex PCR; TCRdb's version includes in-frame clones alone and lacks a portion of them. That table furnishes V, J and clone size, whereas the DNA furnished D and trimming. The profile shows about 74,000 clones, over 75% of them singletons. The source material was peripheral blood. The chain is built from TRBV7-9 and TRBJ1-6; tentatively, D is TRBD1 (5 bases). This clonotype was sampled from a woman older than 75 with active or convalescent COVID-19. The CDR3: CASSVGGVQDSPLHF. In DNA, the CDR3 is TGTGCCAGCAGTGTTGGGGGGGTTCAGGATTCACCCCTCCACTTT.